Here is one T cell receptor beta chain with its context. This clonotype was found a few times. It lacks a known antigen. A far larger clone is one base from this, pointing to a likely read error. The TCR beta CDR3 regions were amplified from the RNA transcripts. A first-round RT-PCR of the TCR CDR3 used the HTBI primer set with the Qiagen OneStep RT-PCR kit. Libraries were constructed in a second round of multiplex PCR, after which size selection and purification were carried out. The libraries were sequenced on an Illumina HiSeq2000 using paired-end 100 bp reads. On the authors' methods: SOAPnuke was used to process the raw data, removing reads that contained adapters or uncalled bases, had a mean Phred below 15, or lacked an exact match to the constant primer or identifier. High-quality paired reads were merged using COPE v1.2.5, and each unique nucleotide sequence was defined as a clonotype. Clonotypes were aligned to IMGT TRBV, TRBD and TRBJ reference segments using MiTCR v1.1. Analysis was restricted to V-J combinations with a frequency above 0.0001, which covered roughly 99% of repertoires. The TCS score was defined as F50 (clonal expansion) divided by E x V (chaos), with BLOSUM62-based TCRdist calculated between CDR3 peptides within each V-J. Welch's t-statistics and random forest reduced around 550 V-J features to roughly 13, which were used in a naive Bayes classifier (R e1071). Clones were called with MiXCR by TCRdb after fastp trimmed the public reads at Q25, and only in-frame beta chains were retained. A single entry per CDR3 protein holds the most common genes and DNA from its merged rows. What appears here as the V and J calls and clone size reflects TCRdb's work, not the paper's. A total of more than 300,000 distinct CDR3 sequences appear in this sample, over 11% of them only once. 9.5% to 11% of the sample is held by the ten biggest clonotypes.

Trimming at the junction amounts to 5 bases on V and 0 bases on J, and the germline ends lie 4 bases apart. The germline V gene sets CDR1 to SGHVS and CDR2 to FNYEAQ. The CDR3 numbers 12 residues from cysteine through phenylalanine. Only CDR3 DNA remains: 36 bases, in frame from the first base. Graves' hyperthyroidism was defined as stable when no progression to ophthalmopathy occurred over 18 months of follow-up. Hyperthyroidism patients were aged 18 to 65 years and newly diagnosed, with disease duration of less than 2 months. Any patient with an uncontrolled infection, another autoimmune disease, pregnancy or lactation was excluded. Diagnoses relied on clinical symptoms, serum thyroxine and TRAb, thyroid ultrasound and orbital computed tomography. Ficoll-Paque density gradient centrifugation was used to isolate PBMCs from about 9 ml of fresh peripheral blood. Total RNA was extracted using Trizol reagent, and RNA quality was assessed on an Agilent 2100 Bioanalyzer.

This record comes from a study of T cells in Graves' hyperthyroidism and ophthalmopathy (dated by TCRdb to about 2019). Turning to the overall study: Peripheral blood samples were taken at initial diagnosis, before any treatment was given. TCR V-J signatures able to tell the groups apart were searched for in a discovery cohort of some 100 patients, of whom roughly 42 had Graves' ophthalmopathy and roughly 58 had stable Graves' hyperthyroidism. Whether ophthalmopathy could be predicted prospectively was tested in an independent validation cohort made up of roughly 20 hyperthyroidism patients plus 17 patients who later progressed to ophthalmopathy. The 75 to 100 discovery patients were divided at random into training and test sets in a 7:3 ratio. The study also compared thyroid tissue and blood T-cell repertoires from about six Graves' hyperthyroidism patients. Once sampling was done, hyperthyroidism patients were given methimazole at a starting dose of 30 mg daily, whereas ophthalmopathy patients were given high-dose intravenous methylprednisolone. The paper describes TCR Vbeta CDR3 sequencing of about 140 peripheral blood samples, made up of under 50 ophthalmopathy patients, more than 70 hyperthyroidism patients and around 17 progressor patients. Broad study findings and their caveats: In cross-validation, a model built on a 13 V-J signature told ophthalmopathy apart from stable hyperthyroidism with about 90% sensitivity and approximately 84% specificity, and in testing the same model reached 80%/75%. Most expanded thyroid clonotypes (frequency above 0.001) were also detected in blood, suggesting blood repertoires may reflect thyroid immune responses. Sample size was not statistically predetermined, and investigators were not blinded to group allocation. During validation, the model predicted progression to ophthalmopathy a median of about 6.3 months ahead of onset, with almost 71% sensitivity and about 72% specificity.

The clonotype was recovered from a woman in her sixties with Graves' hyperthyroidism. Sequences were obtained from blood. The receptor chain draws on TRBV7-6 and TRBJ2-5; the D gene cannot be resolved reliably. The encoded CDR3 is CASSRNQETQYF. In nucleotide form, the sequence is TGTGCCAGCAGCCGCAACCAAGAGACCCAGTACTTC.